The 24 T cell receptor beta chains presented below share a single source sample, sequenced in a study of blood T cell repertoires in COVID-19. The repertoire was sequenced with immunoSEQ multiplex PCR; TCRdb's copy has only in-frame clones and lacks some. This sample yields approximately 80,000 clones, of which around four fifths are seen a single time; 9.9% belongs to the top ten. The sequenced sample was peripheral blood. These receptors all stem from a human donor in a cohort sampled during active COVID-19.

As DNA, the CDR3 is TGTGCCAGCAACGCCAGGGGATACTATGGCTACACCTTC. Residues: CASNARGYYGYTF. V gene TRBV6-5 combines with J gene TRBJ1-2, with D perhaps TRBD1 (6 bases). Looked up from germline, CDR1 is MNHEY and CDR2 is SVGAGI. The V gene lost 7 bases and the J gene lost 3 bases, with 12 bases spanning the gap. The CDR3 contains 13 residues.

The CDR3 DNA is TGTGCCAGCAGCTTAAAATTAGCGGGGACTCGGCCTGGCACAGATACGCAGTATTTT. Amino acids: CASSLKLAGTRPGTDTQYF. The genes are TRBV11-2 and TRBJ2-3, with 8 bases fitting TRBD2. The germline gives CDR1 SGHAT, CDR2 FQNNGV. Trimming took 2 bases from V and 1 from J; bases not matched to a gene: 14. The CDR3 has 19 residues. The full variable domain, rest sourced from reference TRBV11-2 and TRBJ2-3, is EAGVAQSPRYKIIEKRQSVAFWCNPISGHATLYWYQQILGQGPKLLIQFQNNGVVDDSQLPKDRFSAERLKGVDSTLKIQPAKLEDSAVYLCASSLKLAGTRPGTDTQYFGPGTRLTVL.

V usage is TRBV9 and J usage is TRBJ2-7; 7 nucleotides align to TRBD2. This CDR3 spans 14 amino acids. Per the germline V gene, CDR1 is SGDLS and CDR2 is YYNGEE. Losses at the gene ends were 3 bases for V and 0 bases for J; bases not matched to a gene: 3. The CDR3 coding sequence is TGTGCCAGCAGCGGGGGAGGGAGCTCCTACGAGCAGTACTTC. This codes for CASSGGGSSYEQYF.

This clone turned up a few times. The genes are TRBV5-1 and TRBJ2-1, with 11 bases lining up with TRBD2. The CDR3 sequence is 15 residues long. J was trimmed by 3 bases and V by 4 bases; bases with no gene match: 3. Germline CDR1 is SGHRS and CDR2 is YFSETQ. The CDR3 DNA is TGCGCCAGCAGCGGGGGACTAGCGGTCTACAATGAGCAGTTCTTC. The encoded protein is CASSGGLAVYNEQFF.

The chain carries TRBV27 and TRBJ1-1; D is possibly TRBD1 (6 bases). V was cut by 2 bases and J by 6 bases, with 16 bases left in between. Looked up from germline, CDR1 is MNHEY and CDR2 is SMNVEV (reference sequence). The CDR3 runs to 15 residues. CDR3 residues: CASSLGWGPTAEAFF. The CDR3 DNA follows: TGTGCCAGCAGTTTAGGGTGGGGGCCGACGGCTGAAGCTTTCTTT.

The V call is TRBV6-5, the J call TRBJ2-5; 7 bases are shared with TRBD1. Germline V gene lookup returns CDR1 MNHEY and CDR2 SVGAGI. The CDR3 consists of 15 residues. V lost 6 bases, J lost 5 bases, and 12 bases stayed unmatched. CDR3 in DNA: TGTGCCAGCAGCCACTATTACAGGGGCGGGGAGACCCAGTACTTC. This gives the protein CASSHYYRGGETQYF.

The chain links TRBV5-8 to TRBJ1-6, with D perhaps TRBD1 (5 bases). The V end was cut by 1 base, the J end by 7 bases, with 9 bases between. The CDR3 runs 14 residues. CDR1 is SGHTS, CDR2 YDEGEE, per germline. The CDR3 is CASSLRSGNSPLHF. As DNA, the CDR3 is TGTGCCAGCAGCTTGCGATCAGGGAATTCACCCCTCCACTTT.

The CDR3 protein is CASSLRGKDTQYF. DNA of the CDR3: TGTGCCAGCAGCTTACGAGGGAAAGATACGCAGTATTTT. The rearrangement links TRBV11-3 to TRBJ2-3; possibly TRBD2 for D (5 bases). The V and J ends lost 2 bases and 5 bases respectively, with 8 bases between them. Germline CDR1 SGHNT, CDR2 YENEEA. The CDR3 has 13 residues.

This clone was seen once. This chain connects TRBV20-1 to TRBJ1-6; TRBD1 agrees at 11 bases. Germline trimming cut 3 bases from V and 9 bases from J; bases unmatched to any gene: 10. This CDR3 is built from 16 residues. Germline assignment: CDR1 DFQATT and CDR2 SNEGSKA (reference sequence). The CDR3 reads CSASPYSGTGGSPLHF. Here the CDR3 DNA reads TGCAGTGCTAGTCCATACTCCGGGACAGGGGGTTCACCCCTCCACTTT.

The chain recombines TRBV6-6 with TRBJ1-2, with D possibly being TRBD1 (6 bases). Germline values: CDR1 MNHNY, CDR2 SVGAGI (reference sequence). The CDR3 runs to 15 residues. V lost 2 bases to trimming and J lost 0 bases, with 10 bases between them. CDR3 sequence: CASSYGQTSNYGYTF. As DNA, the CDR3 is TGTGCCAGCAGTTACGGACAGACATCTAACTATGGCTACACCTTC.

A few counts support this clone. This chain uses TRBV19 with TRBJ1-1, with D perhaps matching TRBD1 (6 bases). With 5 bases removed from V and 3 bases from J, the gap between germline ends came to 13 bases. CDR3 size: 14 residues. Germline V gene data show CDR1 as LNHDA and CDR2 as SQIVND (reference sequence). The CDR3 nucleotides read TGTGCCAGTAGTTTACAGGGTTGGGACACTGAAGCTTTCTTT. Translating it yields CASSLQGWDTEAFF.

The rearrangement links TRBV10-2 to TRBJ2-2; D gene uncertain. Trimming took off 7 bases at V and 5 bases at J, with 11 bases between the two ends. The length of the CDR3 is 13 residues. Germline CDR1 is WSHSY and CDR2 is SAAADI. The CDR3 nucleotides are TGCGCCAGCACCCCTAGGCGGACCGGGGAGCTGTTTTTT. Translation: CASTPRRTGELFF.

V and J are TRBV5-1 and TRBJ2-1; 9 bases map to TRBD1. Germline CDR1 and CDR2: SGHRS and YFSETQ. The CDR3 has 15 amino acids. V lost 2 bases to trimming and J lost 4 bases; unmatched junction nucleotides: 4. CDR3 in DNA: TGCGCCAGCAGCTTACAGGGGGCGCTATACAATGAGCAGTTCTTC. As protein: CASSLQGALYNEQFF. The variable domain in full, with the rest retrieved from reference TRBV5-1 and TRBJ2-1, is KAGVTQTPRYLIKTRGQQVTLSCSPISGHRSVSWYQQTPGQGLQFLFEYFSETQRNKGNFPGRFSGRQFSNSRSEMNVSTLELGDSALYLCASSLQGALYNEQFFGPGTRLTVL.

V and J are TRBV29-1 and TRBJ1-2; 9 positions agree with TRBD1. V trimming: 7 bases; J trimming: 6 bases; junction bases outside the gene matches: 6. The germline CDR1 and CDR2 sequences are SQVTM and ANQGSEA. The CDR3 totals 12 residues. The CDR3 DNA reads as TGCAGCGCGCAAGACAGGGGGGATGGCTACACCTTC. This encodes CSAQDRGDGYTF.

CDR3 protein: CATSRPRTGGSQPQHF. DNA of the CDR3: TGTGCCACCAGCCGACCTCGGACTGGGGGCAGTCAGCCCCAGCATTTT. The rearrangement links TRBV15 to TRBJ1-5, with D possibly TRBD1 on 6 matching bases. Germline loops: CDR1 LNHNV, CDR2 YYDKDF (reference sequence). The CDR3 has 16 residues. Trimming removed 5 bases at V and 6 bases at J, with 20 bases between. Complete variable domain (other parts from reference TRBV15 and TRBJ1-5): DAMVIQNPRYQVTQFGKPVTLSCSQTLNHNVMYWYQQKSSQAPKLLFHYYDKDFNNEADTPDNFQSRRPNTSFCFLDIRSPGLGDTAMYLCATSRPRTGGSQPQHFGDGTRLSIL.

This chain links TRBV7-2 with TRBJ1-1; TRBD1 is a possible D gene (5 bases). The germline V and J ends were trimmed by 2 bases and 3 bases, with 16 bases remaining between them. CDR3 length: 16 amino acids. Germline V lookup: CDR1 SGHTA, CDR2 FQGNSA. For the CDR3, the DNA is TGTGCCAGCAGCTTAAACTATTTGGCGGGACACACTGAAGCTTTCTTT. It encodes CASSLNYLAGHTEAFF. Full variable domain (rest looked up from reference TRBV7-2 and TRBJ1-1): GAGVSQSPSNKVTEKGKDVELRCDPISGHTALYWYRQSLGQGLEFLIYFQGNSAPDKSGLPSDRFSAERTGGSVSTLTIQRTQQEDSAVYLCASSLNYLAGHTEAFFGQGTRLTVV.

The chain is built from TRBV7-9 and TRBJ2-3; 12 bases map to TRBD2. The junction had 4 bases not matched to a gene; V was cut back by 5 bases and J by 1 base. Germline V lookup: CDR1 SEHNR, CDR2 FQNEAQ (reference sequence). This CDR3 comprises 16 residues. CDR3 region: CASSTGTSGRTDTQYF. For the CDR3, the DNA is TGTGCCAGCAGCACTGGGACTAGCGGGCGCACAGATACGCAGTATTTT.

The chain is built from TRBV11-3 and TRBJ2-3; D not certain. Trimming removed 1 base at V and 2 bases at J, with 7 bases between. Looked up from germline, CDR1 is SGHNT and CDR2 is YENEEA. The CDR3 runs 14 residues. The DNA for the CDR3 is TGTGCCAGCAGCTTAGGGCGGCTCACAGATACGCAGTATTTT. As protein: CASSLGRLTDTQYF.

The CDR3 here is CAIGIAGPTGELFF. The CDR3, as DNA: TGTGCCATCGGGATAGCGGGCCCCACGGGGGAGCTGTTTTTT. The chain is built from TRBV10-3 and TRBJ2-2; 7 bases are shared with TRBD2. The V and J ends lost 8 bases and 8 bases, in that order; junction bases with no gene match: 11. The germline gives CDR1 ENHRY, CDR2 SYGVKD. CDR3 size: 14 residues.

This clone is judged medium-sized. This chain connects TRBV2 to TRBJ1-2, with TRBD1 identical over 7 bases. The CDR3 totals 14 residues. The junction had 8 bases not matched to a gene; V was cut back by 3 bases and J by 7 bases. The germline V gene has CDR1 SNHLY and CDR2 FYNNEI. For the CDR3, the DNA is TGTGCCAGCAGTGATCAGGGGGGCCCCCTTGGCTACACCTTC. As protein: CASSDQGGPLGYTF.

The J gene is TRBJ1-2, the V gene TRBV29-1; 8 bases map to TRBD1. V lost 2 bases to trimming and J lost 4 bases; unmatched junction nucleotides: 3. The CDR3 is 13 residues long. Germline V lookup: CDR1 SQVTM, CDR2 ANQGSEA. CDR3 sequence: CSVERDRTYGYTF. The CDR3 region has the DNA TGCAGCGTTGAAAGGGACAGGACCTATGGCTACACCTTC.

This clone came up a few times. V is TRBV10-3 and J is TRBJ1-5; unclear D gene. Trimming took 2 bases from V and 0 from J, leaving 8 bases between them. This CDR3 contains 15 residues. CDR1 and CDR2 from the germline V gene are ENHRY and SYGVKD. The CDR3 reads CAISERQNSNQPQHF. In DNA form, the CDR3 reads TGTGCCATCAGTGAGCGTCAGAATAGCAATCAGCCCCAGCATTTT.

The J gene is TRBJ2-1, the V gene TRBV19; 8 bases map to TRBD1. Trimming took 6 bases from V and 4 from J; bases not matched to a gene: 8. The CDR3 runs to 15 residues. The V gene's germline CDR1 is LNHDA and CDR2 SQIVND (reference sequence). CDR3 sequence reads: CASRKQGADYNEQFF. CDR3 bases: TGTGCCAGTAGGAAGCAGGGGGCTGATTACAATGAGCAGTTCTTC.

V is TRBV7-2 and J is TRBJ2-5, with D perhaps matching TRBD1 (5 bases). This CDR3 has 14 residues. Germline V gene sequence: CDR1 SGHTA, CDR2 FQGNSA. Trimming removed 5 bases at V and 5 bases at J, with 15 bases between. The CDR3 sequence: CASSPMSGRETQYF. The CDR3 DNA is TGTGCCAGCAGCCCTATGTCAGGGCGGGAGACCCAGTACTTC.